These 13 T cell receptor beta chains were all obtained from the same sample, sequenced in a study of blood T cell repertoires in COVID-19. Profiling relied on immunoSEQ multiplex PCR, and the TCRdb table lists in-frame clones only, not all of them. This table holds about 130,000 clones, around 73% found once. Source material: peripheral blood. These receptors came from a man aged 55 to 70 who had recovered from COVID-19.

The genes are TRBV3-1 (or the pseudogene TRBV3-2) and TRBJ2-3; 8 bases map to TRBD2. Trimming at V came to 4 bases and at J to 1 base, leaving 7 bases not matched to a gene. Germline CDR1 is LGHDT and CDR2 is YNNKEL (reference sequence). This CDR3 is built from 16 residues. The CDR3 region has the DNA TGTGCCAGCAGCCGGGGGGCTAGCGGGCGCACAGATACGCAGTATTTT. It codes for CASSRGASGRTDTQYF.

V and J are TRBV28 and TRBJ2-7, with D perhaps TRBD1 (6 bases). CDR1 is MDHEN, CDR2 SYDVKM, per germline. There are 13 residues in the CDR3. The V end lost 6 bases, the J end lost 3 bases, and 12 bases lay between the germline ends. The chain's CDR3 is CASRQGGNYEQYF. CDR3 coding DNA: TGTGCCAGCAGACAGGGCGGAAACTACGAGCAGTACTTC.

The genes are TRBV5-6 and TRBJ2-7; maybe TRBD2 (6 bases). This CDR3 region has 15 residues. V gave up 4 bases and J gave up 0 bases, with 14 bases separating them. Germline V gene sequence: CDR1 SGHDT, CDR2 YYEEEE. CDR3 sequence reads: CASSVGLQSSYEQYF. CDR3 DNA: TGTGCCAGCAGCGTGGGACTCCAGAGCTCCTACGAGCAGTACTTC.

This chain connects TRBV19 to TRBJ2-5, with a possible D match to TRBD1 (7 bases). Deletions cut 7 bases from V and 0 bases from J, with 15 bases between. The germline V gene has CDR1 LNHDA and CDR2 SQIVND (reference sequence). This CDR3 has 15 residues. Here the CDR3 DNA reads TGTGCCAGTACCTTCTCAGGGGGGTACCAAGAGACCCAGTACTTC. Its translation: CASTFSGGYQETQYF.

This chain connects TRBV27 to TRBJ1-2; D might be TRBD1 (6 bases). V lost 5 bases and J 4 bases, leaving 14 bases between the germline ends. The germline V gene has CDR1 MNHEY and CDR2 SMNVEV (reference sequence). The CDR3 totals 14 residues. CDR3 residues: CASSATGSPYGYTF. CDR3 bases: TGTGCCAGCAGTGCTACAGGGTCCCCCTATGGCTACACCTTC.

CDR3 amino acids: CASSLGGGGRGNEQFF. In nucleotides, the CDR3 is TGTGCCAGCAGCTTAGGCGGCGGGGGTAGGGGCAATGAGCAGTTCTTC. The rearrangement uses TRBV7-2 and TRBJ2-1, with TRBD2 matching over 7 bases. The CDR3 spans 16 residues. The J segment lost 6 bases and the V segment lost 1 base, leaving 9 bases of the junction unmatched. Germline values: CDR1 SGHTA, CDR2 FQGNSA.

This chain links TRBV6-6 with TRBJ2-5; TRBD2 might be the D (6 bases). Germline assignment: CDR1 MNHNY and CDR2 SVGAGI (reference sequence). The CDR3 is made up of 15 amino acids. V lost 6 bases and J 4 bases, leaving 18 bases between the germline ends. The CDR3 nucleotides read TGTGCCAGCAGCACCAGGGACTTTAGGGGAGAGACCCAGTACTTC. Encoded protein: CASSTRDFRGETQYF.

The CDR3 loop reads CASSKDRGYEQYF. The CDR3 DNA follows: TGTGCCAGCAGTAAGGACAGGGGATACGAGCAGTACTTC. The chain combines TRBV6-5 with TRBJ2-7, with 9 bases matching TRBD1. The ends lost 5 bases at V and 4 bases at J; junction bases unmatched: 3. The CDR3 is 13 amino acids. Germline loops: CDR1 MNHEY, CDR2 SVGAGI.

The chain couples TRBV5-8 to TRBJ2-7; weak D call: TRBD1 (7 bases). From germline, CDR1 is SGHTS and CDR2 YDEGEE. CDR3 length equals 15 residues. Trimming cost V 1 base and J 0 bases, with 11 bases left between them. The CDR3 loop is CASSLYRGGSYEQYF. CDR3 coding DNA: TGTGCCAGCAGCTTGTACAGGGGAGGCTCCTACGAGCAGTACTTC.

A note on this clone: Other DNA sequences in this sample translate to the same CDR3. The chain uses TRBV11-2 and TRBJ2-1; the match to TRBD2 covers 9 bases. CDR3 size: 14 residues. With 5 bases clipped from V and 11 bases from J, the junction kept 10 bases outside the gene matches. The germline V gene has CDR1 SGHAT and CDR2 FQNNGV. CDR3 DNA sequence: TGTGCCAGCAGCGTGCTGGGGGCGGGGGGGCAGCAGTTCTTC. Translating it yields CASSVLGAGGQQFF.

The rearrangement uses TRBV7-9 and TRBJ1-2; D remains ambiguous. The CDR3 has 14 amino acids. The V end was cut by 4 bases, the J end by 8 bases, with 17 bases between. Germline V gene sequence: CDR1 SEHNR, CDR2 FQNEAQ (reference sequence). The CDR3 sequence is CASSWTGSEGGYTF. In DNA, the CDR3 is TGTGCCAGCAGCTGGACGGGGAGCGAAGGAGGCTACACCTTC.

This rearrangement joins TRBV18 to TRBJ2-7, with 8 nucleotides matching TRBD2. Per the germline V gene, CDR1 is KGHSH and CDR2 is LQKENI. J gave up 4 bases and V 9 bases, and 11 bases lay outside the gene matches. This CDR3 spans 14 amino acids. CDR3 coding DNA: TGTGCCAGTCGGGGGGGGACTACCACTTACGAGCAGTACTTC. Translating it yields CASRGGTTTYEQYF.

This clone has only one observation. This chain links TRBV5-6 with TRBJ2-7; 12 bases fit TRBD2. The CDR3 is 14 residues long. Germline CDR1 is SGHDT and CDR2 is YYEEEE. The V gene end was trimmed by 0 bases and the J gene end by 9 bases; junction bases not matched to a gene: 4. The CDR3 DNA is TGTGCCAGCAGCTTGGGACTAGCGGGAGCGCGGCAGTACTTC. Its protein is CASSLGLAGARQYF.